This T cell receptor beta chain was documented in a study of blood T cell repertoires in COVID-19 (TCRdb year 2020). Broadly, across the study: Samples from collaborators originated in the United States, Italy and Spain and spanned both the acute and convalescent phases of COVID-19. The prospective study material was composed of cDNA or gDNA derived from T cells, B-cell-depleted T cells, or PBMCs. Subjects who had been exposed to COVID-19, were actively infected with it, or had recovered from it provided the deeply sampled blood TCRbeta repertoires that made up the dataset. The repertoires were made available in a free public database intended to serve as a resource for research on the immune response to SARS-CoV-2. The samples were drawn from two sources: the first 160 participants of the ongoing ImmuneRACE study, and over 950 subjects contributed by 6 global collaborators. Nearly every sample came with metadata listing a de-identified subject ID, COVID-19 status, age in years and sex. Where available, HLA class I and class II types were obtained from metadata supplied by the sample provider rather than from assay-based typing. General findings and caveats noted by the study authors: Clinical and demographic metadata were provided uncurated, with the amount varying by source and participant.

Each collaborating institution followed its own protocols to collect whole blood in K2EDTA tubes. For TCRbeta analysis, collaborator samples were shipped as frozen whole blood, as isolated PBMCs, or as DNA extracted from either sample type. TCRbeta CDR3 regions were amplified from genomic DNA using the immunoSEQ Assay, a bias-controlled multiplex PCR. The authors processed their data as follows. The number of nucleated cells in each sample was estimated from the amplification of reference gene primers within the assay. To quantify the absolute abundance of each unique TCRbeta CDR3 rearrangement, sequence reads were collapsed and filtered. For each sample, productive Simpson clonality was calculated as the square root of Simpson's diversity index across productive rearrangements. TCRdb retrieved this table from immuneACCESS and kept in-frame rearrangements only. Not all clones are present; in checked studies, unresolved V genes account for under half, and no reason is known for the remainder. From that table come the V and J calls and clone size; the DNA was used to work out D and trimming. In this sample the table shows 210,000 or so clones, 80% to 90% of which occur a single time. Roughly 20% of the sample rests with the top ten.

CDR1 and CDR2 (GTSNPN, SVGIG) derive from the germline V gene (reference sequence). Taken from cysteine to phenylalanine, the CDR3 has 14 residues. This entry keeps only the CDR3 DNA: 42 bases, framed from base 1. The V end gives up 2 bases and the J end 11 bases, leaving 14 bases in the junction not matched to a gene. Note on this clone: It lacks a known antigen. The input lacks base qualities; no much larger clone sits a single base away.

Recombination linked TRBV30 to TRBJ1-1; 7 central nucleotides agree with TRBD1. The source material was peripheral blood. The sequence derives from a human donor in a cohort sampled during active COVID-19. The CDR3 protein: CAWSLGQSGSEAFF. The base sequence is TGTGCCTGGAGTTTGGGACAGTCGGGTTCGGAGGCTTTCTTT.